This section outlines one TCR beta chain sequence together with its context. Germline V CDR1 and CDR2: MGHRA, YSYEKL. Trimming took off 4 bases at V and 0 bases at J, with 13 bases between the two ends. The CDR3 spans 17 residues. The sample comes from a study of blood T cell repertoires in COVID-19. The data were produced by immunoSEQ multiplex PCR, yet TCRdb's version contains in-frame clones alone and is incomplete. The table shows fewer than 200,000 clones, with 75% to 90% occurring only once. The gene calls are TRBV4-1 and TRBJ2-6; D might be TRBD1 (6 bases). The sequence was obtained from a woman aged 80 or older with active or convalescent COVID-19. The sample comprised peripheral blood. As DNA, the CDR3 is TGCGCCAGCAGCCCGGACAGTTTTGGCTCTGGGGCCAACGTCCTGACTTTC. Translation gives CASSPDSFGSGANVLTF.